Each of the 24 T cell receptor beta chains below was sequenced from the same sample in a study of neurological immune-mediated disorders. One entry per CDR3 protein results from TCRdb running MiXCR on the 5' RACE reads. The sample includes roughly 17,000 distinct CDR3 sequences, 8.5% to 10% of them seen just once. Input material: CD8+ T cells from blood. These receptors came from a man aged 50 to 60 in good health.

This clonotype was recorded at least ten times. The DNA of the CDR3 is TGTGCCAGCAGTCCCGACAGGGCCTACGAGCAGTACTTC. It translates to CASSPDRAYEQYF. This chain links TRBV7-6 with TRBJ2-7; 7 bases align to TRBD1. The CDR3 loop spans 13 amino acids. CDR1 and CDR2 (germline): SGHVS, FNYEAQ. V shed 6 bases, J shed 2 bases, and the junction held 4 bases outside the gene matches.

There are many counts of this clonotype. This chain joins TRBV27 and TRBJ2-7, with D unclear. Germline assignment: CDR1 MNHEY and CDR2 SMNVEV (reference sequence). Trimming removed 5 bases from V and 0 bases from J, with 5 bases in between. CDR3 length: 12 residues. The CDR3 loop is CASSLNSYEQYF. CDR3 DNA sequence: TGTGCCAGCAGTCTAAACTCCTACGAGCAGTACTTC.

This clonotype was observed once. The chain joins TRBV7-2 to TRBJ2-1, with TRBD2 identical over 8 bases. V lost 3 bases, J lost 1 base, and 2 bases stayed unmatched. This CDR3 is 15 amino acids long. The V gene's germline CDR1 is SGHTA and CDR2 FQGNSA. The CDR3 is CTSSFSGRSYNEQFF. The CDR3 DNA is TGTACCAGCAGCTTCAGCGGGAGATCCTACAATGAGCAGTTCTTC.

This clonotype has a count of ten or more. The chain uses TRBV29-1 and TRBJ1-1; maybe TRBD1 (6 bases). Germline CDR1 and CDR2: SQVTM and ANQGSEA. Trimming took off 5 bases at V and 0 bases at J, with 7 bases between the two ends. The length of the CDR3 is 12 residues. The CDR3, as DNA: TGCAGCGTTCAGGGGATGAACACTGAAGCTTTCTTT. Translating gives CSVQGMNTEAFF.

This clonotype was counted many times. The chain is built from TRBV5-1 and TRBJ2-7; D is tentatively TRBD1 or TRBD2 (5 bases each). The CDR3 runs 14 residues. Germline CDR1 SGHRS, CDR2 YFSETQ. Trimming removed 3 bases from V and 2 bases from J, with 12 bases in between. The chain's CDR3 is CASSWVGTTYEQYF. DNA for the CDR3: TGCGCCAGCAGCTGGGTCGGGACGACCTACGAGCAGTACTTC. The full variable domain, rest sourced from reference TRBV5-1 and TRBJ2-7, is KAGVTQTPRYLIKTRGQQVTLSCSPISGHRSVSWYQQTPGQGLQFLFEYFSETQRNKGNFPGRFSGRQFSNSRSEMNVSTLELGDSALYLCASSWVGTTYEQYFGPGTRLTVT.

There are many counts of this clonotype. The chain has TRBV29-1 and TRBJ1-2; D gene unclear. The CDR3 consists of 11 residues. V lost 5 bases and J lost 8, with 12 bases in between. Per germline, CDR1 SQVTM and CDR2 ANQGSEA. CDR3 in amino acids: CSVLNTEGYTF. The CDR3 coding sequence is TGCAGCGTTTTGAATACGGAGGGCTACACCTTC.

This clonotype was observed a single time. The V call is TRBV20-1, the J call TRBJ1-4; no clear D gene. Germline V gene sequence: CDR1 DFQATT, CDR2 SNEGSKA (reference sequence). This CDR3 contains 8 residues. V was shortened by 6 bases and J by 11 bases, with 4 bases between the two germline ends. The CDR3 loop is CSAGKLFF. The DNA for the CDR3 is TGCAGTGCCGGGAAACTGTTTTTT.

This rearrangement joins TRBV12-3 or TRBV12-4 to TRBJ2-3; 9 nucleotides align to TRBD2. Germline trimming cut 1 base from V and 6 bases from J; bases unmatched to any gene: 8. This CDR3 has 16 amino acids. In DNA, the CDR3 is TGTGCCAGCAGTTTAGAATTAGCGGGAGTTGCGGATACGCAGTATTTT. It encodes CASSLELAGVADTQYF.

This clonotype occurred many times. The rearrangement links TRBV6-5 to TRBJ2-1, with TRBD2 matching over 8 bases. V gave up 7 bases and J gave up 0 bases; unmatched junction bases: 5. Germline V gives CDR1 MNHEY, CDR2 SVGAGI. The CDR3 has 15 residues. This CDR3 is CASTESGSSYNEQFF. In DNA form, the CDR3 reads TGTGCCAGCACAGAAAGCGGGAGCTCCTACAATGAGCAGTTCTTC.

By proportion, this clonotype is medium-sized. The CDR3 protein is CASSGGQGEGGEQYF. The CDR3 DNA reads TGTGCCAGCAGTGGGGGACAGGGAGAAGGCGGCGAGCAGTACTTC. The V and J genes are TRBV6-1 and TRBJ2-7, with 9 nucleotides matching TRBD1. In germline, CDR1 is MNHNS, CDR2 SASEGT. Losses at the gene ends were 4 bases for V and 6 bases for J; bases not matched to a gene: 10. The length of the CDR3 is 15 residues.

This clonotype was seen repeatedly, ten times or more. The chain links TRBV7-9 to TRBJ2-7; D possibly corresponds to TRBD2 (6 bases). Per the germline V gene, CDR1 is SEHNR and CDR2 is FQNEAQ (reference sequence). V dropped 4 bases and J dropped 1 base, with 14 bases sitting between them. CDR3 size: 15 residues. The CDR3 here is CASSSGVYGSYEQYF. CDR3 nucleotides: TGTGCCAGCAGCTCGGGGGTATATGGGTCCTACGAGCAGTACTTC.

This clonotype has at least ten counts. The rearrangement uses TRBV15 and TRBJ2-7, with 7 nucleotides matching TRBD1. After removal of 3 bases from V and 0 bases from J, the junction contained 5 bases not matched to a gene. The CDR3 has 15 residues. CDR1 is LNHNV, CDR2 YYDKDF, per germline (reference sequence). CDR3 sequence (DNA): TGTGCCACCAGCAGCCGGGGACAGCCCTCCTACGAGCAGTACTTC. Amino acids: CATSSRGQPSYEQYF. Supplemented by reference TRBV15 and TRBJ2-7, the full variable domain reads DAMVIQNPRYQVTQFGKPVTLSCSQTLNHNVMYWYQQKSSQAPKLLFHYYDKDFNNEADTPDNFQSRRPNTSFCFLDIRSPGLGDTAMYLCATSSRGQPSYEQYFGPGTRLTVT.

This clonotype was seen at least ten times. V gene TRBV24-1 combines with J gene TRBJ2-2, with D possibly being TRBD1 (5 bases). The ends were cut back, 7 bases at V and 0 bases at J, with 8 bases in the middle. In germline, CDR1 is KGHDR, CDR2 SFDVKD. This CDR3 comprises 14 residues. The CDR3 nucleotides read TGTGCCACCAGGGACACCTCGAACACCGGGGAGCTGTTTTTT. Translating it yields CATRDTSNTGELFF.

V and J are TRBV29-1 and TRBJ2-3; D remains ambiguous. V lost 3 bases and J lost 5, with 9 bases in between. Per the germline V gene, CDR1 is SQVTM and CDR2 is ANQGSEA. This CDR3 has 12 amino acids. CDR3 nucleotide sequence: TGCAGCGTTGATGGAGATGGAGATACGCAGTATTTT. This gives the protein CSVDGDGDTQYF.

This clonotype came up many times. The chain has TRBV20-1 and TRBJ2-7; D remains ambiguous. V dropped 0 bases and J dropped 2 bases, with 11 bases sitting between them. The CDR3 is 14 residues long. Germline V CDR1 and CDR2: DFQATT, SNEGSKA (reference sequence). Here the CDR3 DNA reads TGCAGTGCTAGAGAAAGAGGTACTCCCTACGAGCAGTACTTC. It is translated as CSARERGTPYEQYF.

This clonotype was detected many times. This chain connects TRBV7-3 to TRBJ2-1; 8 bases match TRBD2. The germline CDR1 and CDR2 sequences are SGHTA and FQGTGA. V lost 2 bases to trimming and J lost 3 bases; unmatched junction nucleotides: 3. This CDR3 is 15 amino acids long. CDR3 amino acids: CASSLGSGVYNEQFF. In nucleotides, the CDR3 is TGTGCCAGCAGCTTAGGTAGCGGGGTCTACAATGAGCAGTTCTTC.

There are many counts of this clonotype. The chain employs TRBV7-9 and TRBJ1-5; possibly TRBD1 for D (6 bases). CDR1 SEHNR and CDR2 FQNEAQ come from the germline V gene (reference sequence). This CDR3 region has 16 residues. Trimming left V 8 bases short and J 3 bases short, with 20 bases between. The CDR3 here is CASSNGGQGNNQPQHF. CDR3 coding DNA: TGTGCCAGCTCGAACGGGGGGCAGGGAAACAATCAGCCCCAGCATTTT.

This clonotype was detected many times. The J gene is TRBJ2-1, the V gene TRBV4-3; unclear D gene. The germline V and J ends were trimmed by 0 bases and 9 bases, with 9 bases remaining between them. CDR1 is LGHNA, CDR2 YSLEER, per germline. The CDR3 sequence is 13 residues long. The CDR3 spells CASSQDLGFEQFF. The DNA for the CDR3 is TGCGCCAGCAGCCAAGATCTAGGGTTTGAGCAGTTCTTC.

This clonotype has ten or more counts. This chain links TRBV19 with TRBJ2-7; 12 bases fit TRBD1. This CDR3 is built from 16 residues. The V segment lost 3 bases and the J segment 5 bases; nucleotides outside the gene matches: 8. Germline values: CDR1 LNHDA, CDR2 SQIVND (reference sequence). In nucleotides, the CDR3 is TGTGCCAGTAGTATGGCGGGACAGGGGGCGCTCAACGAGCAGTACTTC. Translated, it gives CASSMAGQGALNEQYF.

This clonotype was counted ten times or more. Here the CDR3 reads CSARGTTGSYEQYF. CDR3 bases: TGCAGTGCTAGAGGTACGACAGGTTCCTACGAGCAGTACTTC. The chain joins TRBV20-1 to TRBJ2-7; D is perhaps TRBD1 (6 bases). The germline gives CDR1 DFQATT, CDR2 SNEGSKA (reference sequence). Trimming took 1 base from V and 1 from J, leaving 11 bases between them. The CDR3 loop spans 14 amino acids.

This clonotype has more than one count but fewer than ten. The chain employs TRBV3-1 and TRBJ1-4; 7 bases line up with TRBD1. The trim removed 1 base at V and 8 bases at J, leaving 4 bases unmatched. Looked up from germline, CDR1 is LGHDT and CDR2 is YNNKEL (reference sequence). The CDR3 consists of 14 residues. The CDR3 region has the DNA TGTGCCAGCAGCCAAGGGGGGACAGTAGAAAAACTGTTTTTT. Translated: CASSQGGTVEKLFF.

This clonotype was observed many times. A read error may be the cause here, since a much bigger clone is one base away. The CDR3 sequence is CSVENEGVGGLDQFF. CDR3 DNA: TGCAGCGTTGAAAACGAGGGGGTGGGAGGGCTCGATCAGTTCTTC. This chain uses TRBV29-1 with TRBJ2-1; TRBD2 is a possible D gene (7 bases). Trimming stripped 2 bases from V and 13 bases from J, with 24 bases between. Germline V gives CDR1 SQVTM, CDR2 ANQGSEA. The CDR3 runs 15 residues.

The chain employs TRBV5-6 and TRBJ2-3; D gene uncertain. Germline V gene sequence: CDR1 SGHDT, CDR2 YYEEEE. Trimming removed 0 bases at V and 4 bases at J, with 3 bases between. CDR3 length equals 12 residues. The CDR3 sequence is CASSLVSDTQYF. The DNA for the CDR3 is TGTGCCAGCAGCTTGGTCTCAGATACGCAGTATTTT.

The rearrangement uses TRBV20-1 and TRBJ2-1; 9 bases align to TRBD2. The tail of the sequence fits TRBJ2-7 better, so the J call may be wrong. This CDR3 region has 16 residues. Germline V gene lookup returns CDR1 DFQATT and CDR2 SNEGSKA (reference sequence). DNA of the CDR3: TGCAGTGCTAGAGATTTGTTAGGGCGGGAGGGATACGAGCAGTACTTC. This codes for CSARDLLGREGYEQYF.